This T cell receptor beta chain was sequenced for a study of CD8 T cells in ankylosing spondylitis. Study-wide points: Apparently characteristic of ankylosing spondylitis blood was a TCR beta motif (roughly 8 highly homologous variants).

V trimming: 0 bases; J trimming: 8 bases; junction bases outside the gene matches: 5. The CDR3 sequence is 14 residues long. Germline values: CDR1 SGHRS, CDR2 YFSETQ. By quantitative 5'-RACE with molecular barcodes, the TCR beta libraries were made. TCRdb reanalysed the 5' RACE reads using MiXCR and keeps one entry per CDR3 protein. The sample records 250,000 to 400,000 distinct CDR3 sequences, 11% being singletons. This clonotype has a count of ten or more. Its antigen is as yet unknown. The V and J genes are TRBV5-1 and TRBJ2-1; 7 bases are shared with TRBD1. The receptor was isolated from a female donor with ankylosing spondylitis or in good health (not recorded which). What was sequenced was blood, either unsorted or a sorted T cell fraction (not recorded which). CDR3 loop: CASSLGQGNDEQFF. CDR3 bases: TGCGCCAGCAGCTTGGGACAGGGTAACGATGAGCAGTTCTTC.